This T cell receptor (beta chain) was observed in a study of lymphopenia after photon versus proton radiotherapy. General study results and limits: A bigger post-nadir fall in TCR diversity correlated inversely with survival time in deceased patients.

The CDR3 is made up of 17 amino acids. V was clipped by 1 base and J by 0 bases, with 12 bases between them. Germline values: CDR1 SGHTA, CDR2 FQGNSA. Clones were sequenced by immunoSEQ multiplex PCR, and TCRdb holds only the in-frame ones, with some missing. This table holds around 20,000 clones, approximately 84% found once. Comments on this clone: Its antigen is undetermined.

V usage is TRBV7-2 and J usage is TRBJ2-2; D may be TRBD1 (5 bases). The specimen comprised peripheral blood, sampled from a patient treated with photon-based radiotherapy. This clonotype originated in a woman aged 50 to 65 with pancreatic cancer. The CDR3 nucleotides are TGTGCCAGCAGCTTAGGGGGCGGCTGGCCGAACACCGGGGAGCTGTTTTTT. Translated, it gives CASSLGGGWPNTGELFF.